Listed below are T cell receptor beta chains from one sample, sequenced in a study of blood T cell repertoires in COVID-19. Profiling relied on immunoSEQ multiplex PCR, and the TCRdb table lists in-frame clones only, not all of them. This sample carries a few hundred thousand clones, around 83% of them seen once, and the ten largest clones take approximately 1.5%. The specimen was peripheral blood. These receptors originate from a woman aged 40 to 55 who had recovered from COVID-19. The CDR3 runs from the conserved cysteine through the conserved F or W. A D gene is named only where the DNA matches it firmly. Clone size is given for some rows only: seen once, a few or many times, or a class if the clone is expanded.

J: TRBJ2-1
D: TRBD2
V: TRBV12-3/TRBV12-4
size: -
CDR3: CASSLLAGGLEVF
DNA: TGTGCCAGCAGTCTCCTAGCGGGGGGCCTCGAGGTCTTC

J: TRBJ2-3
D: TRBD1
V: TRBV24-1
size: -
CDR3: CATSDLGTDLDTQYF
DNA: TGTGCCACCAGTGATTTAGGGACAGATTTAGATACGCAGTATTTT

J: TRBJ1-2
D: TRBD1
V: TRBV30
size: -
CDR3: CAWKRTGNSYTF
DNA: TGTGCCTGGAAAAGGACAGGGAACTCCTACACCTTC

J: TRBJ1-2
D: -
V: TRBV15
size: -
CDR3: CATSRGATRGLHGYTF
DNA: TGTGCCACCAGCAGAGGGGCAACCAGGGGCTTGCATGGCTACACCTTC

J: TRBJ2-7
D: TRBD1
V: TRBV5-1
size: -
CDR3: CASSLGDRGAYEQYF
DNA: TGCGCCAGCAGCTTAGGGGACAGGGGCGCCTACGAGCAGTACTTC

J: TRBJ2-7
D: TRBD1
V: TRBV19
size: -
CDR3: CASSYRGLDYEQYF
DNA: TGTGCCAGTAGCTACAGGGGATTAGACTACGAGCAGTACTTC

J: TRBJ1-6
D: TRBD1
V: TRBV28
size: -
CDR3: CASSSRTGSSSYNSPLHF
DNA: TGTGCCAGCAGTTCTAGGACAGGTTCAAGCTCCTATAATTCACCCCTCCACTTT

J: TRBJ2-7
D: -
V: TRBV30
size: few
CDR3: CAWSVKGGYEQYF
DNA: TGTGCCTGGAGTGTAAAGGGAGGCTACGAGCAGTACTTC

J: TRBJ1-5
D: TRBD1
V: TRBV19
size: -
CDR3: CASSMTGRQPQHF
DNA: TGTGCCAGTAGTATGACAGGGCGTCAGCCCCAGCATTTT

J: TRBJ1-4
D: TRBD1
V: TRBV4-2
size: -
CDR3: CASSQAGQGVEKLFF
DNA: TGTGCCAGCAGCCAAGCGGGACAGGGGGTTGAAAAACTGTTTTTT

J: TRBJ2-1
D: TRBD1
V: TRBV7-2
size: -
CDR3: CASSSARDSNPGDEQFF
DNA: TGTGCCAGCAGCTCGGCCAGGGACAGTAATCCTGGCGATGAGCAGTTCTTC

J: TRBJ1-2
D: -
V: TRBV11-3
size: -
CDR3: CASGQSANGYTF
DNA: TGTGCCAGCGGCCAAAGTGCCAATGGCTACACCTTC

J: TRBJ1-6
D: -
V: TRBV9
size: -
CDR3: CASSEDSTSPLHF
DNA: TGTGCCAGCAGCGAAGACAGTACTTCACCCCTCCACTTT

J: TRBJ1-2
D: TRBD1
V: TRBV28
size: -
CDR3: CASNSGTGTFYGYTF
DNA: TGTGCCAGCAACTCCGGGACAGGGACATTCTATGGCTACACCTTC

J: TRBJ2-5
D: -
V: TRBV4-1
size: -
CDR3: CASSQFDGGETQYF
DNA: TGCGCCAGCAGCCAATTCGATGGGGGGGAGACCCAGTACTTC

J: TRBJ2-2
D: TRBD2
V: TRBV5-4
size: -
CDR3: CASKVGGGATGELFF
DNA: TGTGCCAGCAAGGTTGGCGGGGGAGCAACCGGGGAGCTGTTTTTT

J: TRBJ2-5
D: TRBD1
V: TRBV24-1
size: -
CDR3: CATSDPGQGDDKETQYF
DNA: TGTGCCACCAGTGACCCCGGACAGGGGGACGACAAAGAGACCCAGTACTTC

J: TRBJ2-2
D: TRBD1
V: TRBV18
size: once
CDR3: CASSPPNMDRASWTNTGELFF
DNA: TGTGCCAGCTCACCACCGAACATGGACAGGGCAAGCTGGACGAACACCGGGGAGCTGTTTTTT

J: TRBJ2-3
D: -
V: TRBV5-1
size: -
CDR3: CASSLGAITDTQYF
DNA: TGCGCCAGCAGCTTGGGGGCCATCACAGATACGCAGTATTTT